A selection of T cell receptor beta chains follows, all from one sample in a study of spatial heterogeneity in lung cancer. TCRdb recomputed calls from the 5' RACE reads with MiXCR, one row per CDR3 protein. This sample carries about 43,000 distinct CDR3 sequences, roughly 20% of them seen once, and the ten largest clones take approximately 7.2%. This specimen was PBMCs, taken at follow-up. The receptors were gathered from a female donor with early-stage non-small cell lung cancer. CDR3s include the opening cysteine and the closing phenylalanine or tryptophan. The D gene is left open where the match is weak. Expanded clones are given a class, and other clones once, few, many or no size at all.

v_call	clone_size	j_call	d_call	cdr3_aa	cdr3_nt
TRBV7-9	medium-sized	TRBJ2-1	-	CASRGTAEWNEQFF	TGTGCCAGCAGGGGGACGGCGGAGTGGAATGAGCAGTTCTTC
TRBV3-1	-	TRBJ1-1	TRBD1	CASSQDFRGLTEAFF	TGTGCCAGCAGCCAAGATTTTAGGGGGCTCACTGAAGCTTTCTTT
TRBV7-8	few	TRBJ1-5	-	CASSLREIHSNQPQHF	TGTGCCAGCAGCTTAAGAGAAATTCATAGCAATCAGCCCCAGCATTTT
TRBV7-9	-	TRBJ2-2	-	CASSQGQNTGELFF	TGTGCCAGCAGCCAGGGGCAGAACACCGGGGAGCTGTTTTTT
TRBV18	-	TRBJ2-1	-	CASSPPTHSRTHNEQFF	TGTGCCAGCTCACCGCCCACCCACTCTCGTACCCACAATGAGCAGTTCTTC
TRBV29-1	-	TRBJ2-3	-	CSVNAGVTDTQYF	TGCAGCGTTAACGCCGGGGTCACAGATACGCAGTATTTT
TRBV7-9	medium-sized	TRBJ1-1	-	CASSDDLRQNTEAFF	TGTGCCAGCAGCGACGACCTCCGACAGAACACTGAAGCTTTCTTT
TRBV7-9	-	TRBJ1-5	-	CASSSVKGQPQHF	TGTGCCAGCAGCTCGGTAAAAGGTCAGCCCCAGCATTTT
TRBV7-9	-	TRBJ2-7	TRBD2	CASGLASPNEQYF	TGTGCCAGTGGACTAGCGTCTCCGAACGAGCAGTACTTC
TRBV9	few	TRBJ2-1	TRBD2	CASSSREGTAEQFF	TGTGCCAGCAGCTCCCGGGAGGGAACGGCCGAGCAGTTCTTC
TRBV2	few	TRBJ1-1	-	CASSGEGLTEAFF	TGTGCCAGCAGTGGAGAGGGGTTGACTGAAGCTTTCTTT
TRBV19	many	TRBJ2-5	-	CASSIGTQETQYF	TGTGCCAGTAGTATCGGTACTCAAGAGACCCAGTACTTC
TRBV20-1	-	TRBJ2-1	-	CSALSGSSSYNEQFF	TGCAGTGCTCTCTCTGGGTCAAGCTCCTACAATGAGCAGTTCTTC
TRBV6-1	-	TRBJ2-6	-	CASSALLGLGGANVLTF	TGTGCCAGCAGCGCACTTTTGGGTCTCGGCGGGGCCAACGTCCTGACTTTC
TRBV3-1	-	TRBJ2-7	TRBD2	CASSLPGLAGVGEQYF	TGTGCCAGCAGCCTTCCTGGACTAGCGGGGGTCGGCGAGCAGTACTTC
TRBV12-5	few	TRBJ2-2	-	CASGLGLVANTGELFF	TGTGCTAGTGGTTTGGGATTAGTCGCGAACACCGGGGAGCTGTTTTTT
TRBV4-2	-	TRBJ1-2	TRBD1	CASSQEDRGRGGYTF	TGTGCCAGCAGCCAAGAGGACAGGGGGCGAGGAGGCTACACCTTC
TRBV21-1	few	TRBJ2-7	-	CASSMVRVIEQYF	TGTGCCAGCAGCATGGTCAGGGTGATCGAGCAGTACTTC
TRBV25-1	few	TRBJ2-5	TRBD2	CASSLLAGIQETQYF	TGTGCCAGCAGCCTACTAGCGGGAATCCAAGAGACCCAGTACTTC
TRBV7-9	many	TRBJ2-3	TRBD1	CASSRPGQGLNTQYF	TGTGCCAGCAGTCGACCGGGACAGGGTCTCAATACGCAGTATTTT
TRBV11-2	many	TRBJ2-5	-	CASSQTSLETQYF	TGTGCCAGCAGTCAAACTAGTTTAGAGACCCAGTACTTC
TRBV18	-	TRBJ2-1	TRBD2	CASSPQTSGFNEQFF	TGTGCCAGCTCACCACAAACTAGCGGGTTCAATGAGCAGTTCTTC
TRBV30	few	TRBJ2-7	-	CAWGDFGAAYEQYF	TGTGCCTGGGGGGATTTTGGAGCTGCCTACGAGCAGTACTTC
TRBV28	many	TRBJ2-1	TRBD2	CASSLAGGPLNEQFF	TGTGCCAGCAGTCTAGCGGGAGGGCCACTCAATGAGCAGTTCTTC
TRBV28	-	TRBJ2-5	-	CASRRGPLETQYF	TGTGCCAGCAGGAGGGGACCCCTGGAGACCCAGTACTTC
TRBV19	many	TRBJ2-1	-	CASSILGANQRGEQFF	TGTGCCAGTAGTATACTAGGTGCCAACCAAAGGGGTGAGCAGTTCTTC
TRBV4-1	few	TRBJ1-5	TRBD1	CASSQHPTGVGNQPQHF	TGCGCCAGCAGCCAACACCCGACAGGGGTTGGGAATCAGCCCCAGCATTTT
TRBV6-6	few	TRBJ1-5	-	CASSYQGGSNQPQHF	TGTGCCAGCAGTTACCAGGGAGGTAGCAATCAGCCCCAGCATTTT
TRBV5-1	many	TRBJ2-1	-	CASSLQGYNEQFF	TGCGCCAGCAGCCTCCAGGGCTACAATGAGCAGTTCTTC
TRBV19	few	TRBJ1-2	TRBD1	CASSDRAEGYTF	TGTGCCAGTAGTGACAGGGCAGAAGGCTACACCTTC
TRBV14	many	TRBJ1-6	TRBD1	CASSRADRGNSPLHF	TGTGCCAGCAGCCGAGCCGACAGGGGTAATTCACCCCTCCACTTT
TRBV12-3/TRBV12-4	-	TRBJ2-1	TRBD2	CASSRTGREQFF	TGTGCCAGCAGCCGGACCGGGAGGGAGCAGTTCTTC
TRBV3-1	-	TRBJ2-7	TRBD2	CASWSGRLNEQYF	TGTGCCTCCTGGAGCGGGAGGCTCAACGAGCAGTACTTC
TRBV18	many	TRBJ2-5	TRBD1	CASSPTTGGETQYF	TGTGCCAGCTCACCAACGACAGGGGGAGAGACCCAGTACTTC
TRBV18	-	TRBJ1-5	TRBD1	CASSLRDRDSQPQHF	TGTGCCAGCTCACTCCGGGACAGGGACTCTCAGCCCCAGCATTTT
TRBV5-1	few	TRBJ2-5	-	CASSPRPQQGQETQYF	TGCGCCAGCAGCCCTCGCCCACAACAGGGACAAGAGACCCAGTACTTC
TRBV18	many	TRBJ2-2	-	CASSSNTGELFF	TGTGCCAGCTCATCTAACACCGGGGAGCTGTTTTTT
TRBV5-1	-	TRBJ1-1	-	CASRKNTEAFF	TGCGCCAGCCGCAAGAACACTGAAGCTTTCTTT
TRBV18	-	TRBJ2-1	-	CASSPYRTSTYNEQFF	TGTGCCAGCTCACCATATAGGACTTCTACCTACAATGAGCAGTTCTTC
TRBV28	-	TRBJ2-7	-	CASTRDPRYEQYF	TGTGCCAGCACCCGGGACCCCCGCTACGAGCAGTACTTC
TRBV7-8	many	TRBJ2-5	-	CASSRTVQETQYF	TGTGCCAGCAGCCGTACAGTACAAGAGACCCAGTACTTC
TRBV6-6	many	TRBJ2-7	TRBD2	CASSLAGETYEQYF	TGTGCCAGCAGTCTAGCGGGCGAGACCTACGAGCAGTACTTC
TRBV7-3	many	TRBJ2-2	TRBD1	CASSSKQGADTGELFF	TGTGCCAGCAGTTCTAAACAGGGGGCGGACACCGGGGAGCTGTTTTTT
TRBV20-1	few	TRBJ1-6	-	CSASSAGVNSPLHF	TGCAGTGCTAGCAGTGCCGGAGTTAATTCACCCCTCCACTTT
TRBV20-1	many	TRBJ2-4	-	CSARADSGEGDIQYF	TGCAGTGCTAGAGCTGACTCAGGGGAGGGGGACATTCAGTACTTC
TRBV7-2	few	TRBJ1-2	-	CASSFNSYGYTF	TGTGCCAGCAGCTTTAATTCGTATGGCTACACCTTC
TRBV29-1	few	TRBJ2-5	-	CSVEGRAKETQYF	TGCAGCGTTGAAGGCAGGGCGAAGGAGACCCAGTACTTC
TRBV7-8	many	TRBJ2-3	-	CASGATRTDTQYF	TGTGCCAGCGGGGCGACTCGCACAGATACGCAGTATTTT
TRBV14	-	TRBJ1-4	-	CASSEEARIGKLFF	TGTGCCAGCAGCGAAGAGGCCAGAATTGGAAAACTGTTTTTT
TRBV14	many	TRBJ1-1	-	CASSPRRDGEAFF	TGTGCCAGCAGCCCTCGCCGAGACGGTGAAGCTTTCTTT
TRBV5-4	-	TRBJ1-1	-	CAIPGVTGNTEAFF	TGTGCCATCCCGGGGGTCACAGGGAACACTGAAGCTTTCTTT
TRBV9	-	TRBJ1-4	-	CASSVDGVGEKLFF	TGTGCCAGCAGCGTAGACGGGGTGGGGGAAAAACTGTTTTTT
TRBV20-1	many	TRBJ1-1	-	CSARSGGGLNTEAFF	TGCAGTGCTAGATCGGGGGGCGGATTGAACACTGAAGCTTTCTTT
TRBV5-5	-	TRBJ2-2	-	CASSLTSRVYTGELFF	TGTGCCAGCAGCTTGACCAGCCGTGTCTACACCGGGGAGCTGTTTTTT
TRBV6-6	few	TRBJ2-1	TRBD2	CASMVTSGDSSYNEQFF	TGTGCCAGCATGGTAACTAGCGGGGACAGCTCCTACAATGAGCAGTTCTTC
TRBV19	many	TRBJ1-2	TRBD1	CASRAQGANGYTF	TGTGCCAGTAGAGCGCAGGGGGCCAATGGCTACACCTTC
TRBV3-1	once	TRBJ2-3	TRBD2	CACSRRGGDTQYF	TGTGCCTGCAGCCGCCGGGGGGGAGATACGCAGTATTTT
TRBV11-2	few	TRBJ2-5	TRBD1	CASSWTGRQETQYF	TGTGCCAGCAGCTGGACAGGGAGGCAAGAGACCCAGTACTTC
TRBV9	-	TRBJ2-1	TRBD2	CASSVASSGLRDEQFF	TGTGCCAGCAGCGTAGCTTCTAGCGGCCTAAGGGATGAGCAGTTCTTC
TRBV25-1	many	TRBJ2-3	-	CASSEGPRHTQYF	TGTGCCAGCAGTGAGGGCCCCAGGCATACGCAGTATTTT